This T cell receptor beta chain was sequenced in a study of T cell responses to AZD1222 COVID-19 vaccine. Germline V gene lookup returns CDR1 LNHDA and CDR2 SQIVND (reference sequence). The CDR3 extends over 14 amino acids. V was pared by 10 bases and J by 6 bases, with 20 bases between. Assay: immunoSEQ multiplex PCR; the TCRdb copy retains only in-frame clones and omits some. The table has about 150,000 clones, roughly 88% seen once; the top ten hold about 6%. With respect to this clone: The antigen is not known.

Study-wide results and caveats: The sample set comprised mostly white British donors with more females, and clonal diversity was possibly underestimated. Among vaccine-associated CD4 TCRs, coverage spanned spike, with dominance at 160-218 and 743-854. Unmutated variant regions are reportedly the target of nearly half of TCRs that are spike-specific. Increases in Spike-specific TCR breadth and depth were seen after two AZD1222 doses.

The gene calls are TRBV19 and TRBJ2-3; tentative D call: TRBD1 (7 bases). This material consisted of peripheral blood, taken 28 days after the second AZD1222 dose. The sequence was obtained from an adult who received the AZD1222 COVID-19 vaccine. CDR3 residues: CATKQGGGGDTQYF. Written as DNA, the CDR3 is TGTGCCACTAAGCAGGGGGGAGGAGGGGATACGCAGTATTTT.